Listed here are 30 T cell receptor beta chains from one sample, sequenced in a study of T cells in Graves' hyperthyroidism and ophthalmopathy. RNA transcripts provided the source from which TCR beta CDR3 regions were amplified. A set of HTBI primers served as the primers for a first-round RT-PCR of the TCR CDR3. Via MiXCR, TCRdb re-called the multiplex PCR reads, giving one row per CDR3 protein. The table shows 550,000 to 650,000 distinct CDR3 sequences, with more than 11% occurring only once. The sequenced sample consisted of blood. These receptor sequences come from a woman between 25 and 40 years old with Graves' hyperthyroidism that later progressed to Graves' ophthalmopathy.

Many counts were recorded for this clonotype. The gene calls are TRBV6-2 or TRBV6-3 and TRBJ2-1, with D perhaps TRBD1 (6 bases). Between the trimmed V and J ends, which lost 6 bases and 9 bases, there was a span of 9 bases. CDR3 length: 11 residues. Germline V CDR1 and CDR2: MNHEY, SVGEGT. In DNA form, the CDR3 reads TGTGCCAGCAGAAAAGGGGGTGAGCAGTTCTTC. Protein product: CASRKGGEQFF.

The chain is built from TRBV6-1 and TRBJ2-3; D remains unclear. CDR3 length: 15 amino acids. With 3 bases removed from V and 0 bases from J, the gap between germline ends came to 10 bases. Germline CDR1 is MNHNS and CDR2 is SASEGT. The CDR3 loop is CASSEVGGSTDTQYF. CDR3 nucleotide sequence: TGTGCCAGCAGTGAGGTCGGCGGCAGCACAGATACGCAGTATTTT.

This clonotype was seen a few times. The rearrangement links TRBV5-1 to TRBJ2-1, with 7 bases aligning to TRBD2. Trimming cost V 0 bases and J 2 bases; bases outside gene matches: 2. Per germline, CDR1 SGHRS and CDR2 YFSETQ. CDR3 length: 15 residues. This chain's CDR3 is CASSLGSGTYNEQFF. In DNA form, the CDR3 reads TGCGCCAGCAGCTTGGGGAGCGGGACCTACAATGAGCAGTTCTTC.

Points on this clonotype: A much larger clonotype is one base distant, so this may be a read error. The genes are TRBV5-6 and TRBJ2-7; the D gene is possibly TRBD1 (5 bases). This CDR3 spans 15 amino acids. CDR1 is SGHDT and CDR2 is YYEEEE in the germline V gene. CDR3 DNA: TGTGTCAGCAGCCCCGGACAAGGTCGTCGGTACGAGCAGTACTTC. Protein sequence: CVSSPGQGRRYEQYF.

This clonotype has only a few counts. The V call is TRBV19, the J call TRBJ2-4, with D possibly TRBD2 on 6 matching bases. CDR1 LNHDA and CDR2 SQIVND come from the germline V gene (reference sequence). Trimming removed 0 bases from V and 0 bases from J, with 12 bases in between. The CDR3 runs 17 residues. CDR3 in amino acids: CASSIESAGKAKNIQYF. CDR3 DNA sequence: TGTGCCAGTAGTATAGAGTCAGCGGGTAAAGCCAAAAACATTCAGTACTTC.

Ten or more counts support this clonotype. This chain connects TRBV25-1 to TRBJ2-7; 9 nucleotides line up with TRBD2. The CDR3 spans 13 residues. Germline trimming cut 3 bases from V and 7 bases from J; bases unmatched to any gene: 4. In germline, CDR1 is MGHDK, CDR2 SYGVNS. CDR3 bases: TGTGCCAGCAGTGATAGCGGGAGATATGAGCAGTACTTC. This translates into CASSDSGRYEQYF.

Comment on this clonotype: A much larger clone is a single base away; this may be a read error. The V and J genes are TRBV6-1 and TRBJ1-5; D not certain. CDR1 MNHNS and CDR2 SASEGT come from the germline V gene. Trimming left V 5 bases short and J 4 bases short, with 3 bases between. CDR3 length equals 11 residues. CDR3 nucleotide sequence: TGTGCCAGCAGTATGAATCAGCCCCAGCATTTT. Translated: CASSMNQPQHF.

This clonotype was observed a few times. The chain joins TRBV6-1 to TRBJ1-5; 7 bases line up with TRBD1. CDR1 is MNHNS, CDR2 SASEGT, per germline. The junction had 9 bases not matched to a gene; V was cut back by 5 bases and J by 5 bases. This CDR3 is built from 15 residues. The CDR3 coding sequence is TGTGCCAGCAGTCCTACAGGGGTGGTCGATCAGCCCCAGCATTTT. Translated: CASSPTGVVDQPQHF.

This clonotype occurred a few times. V is TRBV5-8 and J is TRBJ2-3, with D possibly being TRBD1 (6 bases). The CDR3 sequence is 15 residues long. Germline CDR1 is SGHTS and CDR2 is YDEGEE. The V gene lost 0 bases and the J gene lost 4 bases, with 12 bases spanning the gap. Here the CDR3 DNA reads TGTGCCAGCAGCTTGGTCAGGGGCAGCGCAGATACGCAGTATTTT. Encoded protein: CASSLVRGSADTQYF.

This clonotype appeared a few times. The chain links TRBV18 to TRBJ1-1; the match to TRBD1 covers 8 bases. The CDR3 is 15 amino acids. The J segment lost 2 bases and the V segment lost 5 bases, leaving 7 bases of the junction unmatched. Germline V lookup: CDR1 KGHSH, CDR2 LQKENI. The CDR3 coding sequence is TGTGCCAGCTCAACCTCGACAGGGGCCAACACTGAAGCTTTCTTT. Translation: CASSTSTGANTEAFF.

The chain carries TRBV19 and TRBJ1-4; D is perhaps TRBD1 (6 bases). CDR3 size: 14 residues. The germline V and J ends were trimmed by 6 bases and 5 bases, with 13 bases remaining between them. CDR1 and CDR2 (germline): LNHDA, SQIVND (reference sequence). The CDR3 DNA follows: TGTGCCAGTAGGTACGACAGGAGGAATGAAAAACTGTTTTTT. Translating gives CASRYDRRNEKLFF.

This clonotype showed up just a few times. The CDR3 is CSAIPAQSSYNEQFF. In DNA, the CDR3 is TGCAGTGCTATTCCAGCCCAGAGCTCCTACAATGAGCAGTTCTTC. The chain is built from TRBV20-1 and TRBJ2-1; D is undetermined. The V gene's germline CDR1 is DFQATT and CDR2 SNEGSKA (reference sequence). The CDR3 is 15 residues long. The V end was cut by 4 bases, the J end by 0 bases, with 13 bases between.

V is TRBV7-9 and J is TRBJ1-2; D may be TRBD1 (6 bases). Germline values: CDR1 SEHNR, CDR2 FQNEAQ (reference sequence). V was shortened by 5 bases and J by 5 bases, with 18 bases between the two germline ends. The CDR3 loop spans 15 amino acids. Written as DNA, the CDR3 is TGTGCCAGCAGCCCCGATGGGGGCGCAGGTTATGGCTACACCTTC. Protein product: CASSPDGGAGYGYTF. The whole variable domain, remainder taken from reference TRBV7-9 and TRBJ1-2, is DTGVSQNPRHKITKRGQNVTFRCDPISEHNRLYWYRQTLGQGPEFLTYFQNEAQLEKSRLLSDRFSAERPKGSFSTLEIQRTEQGDSAMYLCASSPDGGAGYGYTFGSGTRLTVV.

The chain has TRBV6-1 and TRBJ2-7; 11 bases are a match to TRBD2. CDR3 length equals 14 residues. J lost 6 bases, V lost 7 bases, and 8 bases had no gene match. Germline assignment: CDR1 MNHNS and CDR2 SASEGT. The CDR3 sequence is CASIELAGEGEQYF. The CDR3 nucleotides read TGTGCCAGCATCGAACTAGCGGGAGAAGGCGAGCAGTACTTC.

The table lists this clonotype with a few counts. Its ends do not fully match the called genes, so a read error is possible. The V gene is TRBV18, the J gene TRBJ2-7, with a weak D call TRBD2 (5 bases). CDR3 length: 15 residues. Germline V CDR1 and CDR2: KGHSH, LQKENI. CDR3: CASPPQNWEQSEQYF. The CDR3 bases are TGTGCCAGCCCACCCCAAAACTGGGAGCAGAGTGAGCAGTACTTC.

This clonotype was detected many times. This chain uses TRBV19 with TRBJ2-2, with TRBD1 matching over 8 bases. V trimming: 3 bases; J trimming: 4 bases; junction bases outside the gene matches: 10. This CDR3 is 17 amino acids long. Germline values: CDR1 LNHDA, CDR2 SQIVND (reference sequence). CDR3 nucleotides: TGTGCCAGTAGTATGCCTTGGGGACAGGAGCTCACCGGGGAGCTGTTTTTT. Translating gives CASSMPWGQELTGELFF. Supplemented by reference TRBV19 and TRBJ2-2, the full variable domain reads DGGITQSPKYLFRKEGQNVTLSCEQNLNHDAMYWYRQDPGQGLRLIYYSQIVNDFQKGDIAEGYSVSREKKESFPLTVTSAQKNPTAFYLCASSMPWGQELTGELFFGEGSRLTVL.

The genes are TRBV6-1 and TRBJ1-1; D remains unclear. V gave up 3 bases and J gave up 1 base, with 12 bases separating them. Germline V gene data show CDR1 as MNHNS and CDR2 as SASEGT. CDR3 length equals 15 residues. The CDR3 region is CASSEFDRKNTEAFF. The CDR3 nucleotides are TGTGCCAGCAGTGAGTTTGATCGGAAGAACACTGAAGCTTTCTTT.

In the case of this clonotype: A read error may be the cause here, since a much bigger clone is one base away. The gene calls are TRBV11-1 and TRBJ2-7, with D perhaps given as TRBD1 or TRBD2 (5 bases each). Trimming shortened V by 8 bases and J by 0 bases, and 17 bases separated the two germline ends. Germline loops: CDR1 SGHAT, CDR2 FQDESV (reference sequence). The CDR3 runs to 15 residues. The CDR3 reads CASGLQDSSSYEQYF. CDR3 sequence (DNA): TGTGCCAGCGGCCTACAGGACTCCAGCTCCTACGAGCAGTACTTC.

This clonotype was detected a few times. The gene calls are TRBV30 and TRBJ2-7; 7 bases are a match to TRBD2. Trimming at V came to 4 bases and at J to 4 bases, leaving 10 bases not matched to a gene. CDR1 and CDR2 (germline): GTSNPN, SVGIG (reference sequence). The CDR3 is 14 residues long. The CDR3 spells CAWTRGVAPYEQYF. The DNA of the CDR3 is TGTGCCTGGACCCGGGGGGTAGCGCCTTACGAGCAGTACTTC.

The genes are TRBV5-8 and TRBJ1-3; 7 bases fit TRBD1. CDR3 length equals 16 residues. The germline V gene has CDR1 SGHTS and CDR2 YDEGEE. The J segment lost 0 bases and the V segment lost 7 bases, leaving 10 bases of the junction unmatched. In DNA, the CDR3 is TGTGCCAGCTGGCAGGGGGGTCCTTCCTCTGGAAACACCATATATTTT. This encodes CASWQGGPSSGNTIYF.

This clonotype was recorded many times. This chain connects TRBV19 to TRBJ2-2; 10 positions match TRBD1. The junction had 8 bases not matched to a gene; V was cut back by 7 bases and J by 6 bases. The CDR3 spans 15 residues. The V gene's germline CDR1 is LNHDA and CDR2 SQIVND (reference sequence). The CDR3 DNA reads as TGTGCCAGTACCCAGGGGACAGGGGTGTCCGGGGAGCTGTTTTTT. It translates to CASTQGTGVSGELFF.

The chain couples TRBV9 to TRBJ2-1; no reliable D call. This CDR3 has 15 amino acids. The V end lost 3 bases, the J end lost 0 bases, and 10 bases lay between the germline ends. CDR1 SGDLS and CDR2 YYNGEE come from the germline V gene. In nucleotides, the CDR3 is TGTGCCAGCAGCGCCGAACTGAGCTCCTACAATGAGCAGTTCTTC. Its protein product is CASSAELSSYNEQFF.

This clonotype was detected a few times. V is TRBV28 and J is TRBJ1-1, with TRBD1 as a possible D gene (5 bases). The germline V gene encodes CDR1 MDHEN and CDR2 SYDVKM. The CDR3 runs 11 residues. V lost 2 bases to trimming and J lost 10 bases, with 8 bases between them. In DNA, the CDR3 is TGTGCCAGCAGTTTACGGGGGGGAGCTTTCTTT. Amino acid sequence: CASSLRGGAFF.

This clonotype came up many times. The rearrangement joins TRBV7-9 to TRBJ1-2, with unresolved D. Trimming took 3 bases from V and 7 from J, leaving 15 bases between them. Looked up from germline, CDR1 is SEHNR and CDR2 is FQNEAQ (reference sequence). The CDR3 runs 14 residues. The CDR3, as DNA: TGTGCCAGCAGCTTGTCCCAGGCCACGGGTGGCTACACCTTC. It specifies CASSLSQATGGYTF.

The sample holds many counts of this clonotype. The J gene is TRBJ2-5, the V gene TRBV11-2; 8 nucleotides align to TRBD2. Losses at the gene ends were 4 bases for V and 3 bases for J; bases not matched to a gene: 1. The CDR3 has 13 amino acids. Germline CDR1 SGHAT, CDR2 FQNNGV. The CDR3 nucleotides read TGTGCCAGCAGCTCCGGGGGGGAAGAGACCCAGTACTTC. Its protein is CASSSGGEETQYF.

This clonotype was counted only a few times. The CDR3 DNA sequence: TGTGCCAGCAGTGAATTCGAGGGACAGGGGCACTACGAGCAGTACTTC. This codes for CASSEFEGQGHYEQYF. The chain has TRBV25-1 and TRBJ2-7; 10 bases line up with TRBD1. The CDR3 is made up of 16 amino acids. Germline V lookup: CDR1 MGHDK, CDR2 SYGVNS. Trimming took 1 base from V and 3 from J; bases not matched to a gene: 6.

This clonotype has more than one count but fewer than ten. The J gene is TRBJ1-2, the V gene TRBV27; tentatively, D is TRBD1 (6 bases). Trimming left V 1 base short and J 8 bases short, with 11 bases between. The CDR3 length is 13 residues. The V gene's germline CDR1 is MNHEY and CDR2 SMNVEV (reference sequence). The CDR3 spells CASSLYGGGGYTF. Written as DNA, the CDR3 is TGTGCCAGCAGTTTATACGGGGGCGGCGGCTACACCTTC.

This clonotype was detected many times. The genes are TRBV3-1 and TRBJ1-2; no clear D. This CDR3 has 14 amino acids. The V end was cut by 1 base, the J end by 8 bases, with 14 bases between. Germline V gives CDR1 LGHDT, CDR2 YNNKEL (reference sequence). The CDR3 spells CASSQVRHQGGYTF. CDR3 nucleotides: TGTGCCAGCAGCCAAGTTCGACATCAAGGGGGCTACACCTTC.

In this sample, this clonotype turned up many times. V is TRBV5-1 and J is TRBJ1-1, with D uncertain. CDR1 SGHRS and CDR2 YFSETQ come from the germline V gene. The CDR3 is 14 amino acids. V was shortened by 0 bases and J by 1 base, with 7 bases between the two germline ends. The CDR3 DNA reads TGCGCCAGCAGCTTGGGACACCAGAACACTGAAGCTTTCTTT. Its translation is CASSLGHQNTEAFF.

In this sample, this clonotype turned up many times. This chain connects TRBV2 to TRBJ2-2; D is perhaps TRBD1 (5 bases). Germline V gene lookup returns CDR1 SNHLY and CDR2 FYNNEI. This CDR3 is 14 amino acids long. Trimming shortened V by 3 bases and J by 2 bases, and 7 bases separated the two germline ends. The CDR3 loop reads CASSEDTNTGELFF. The CDR3 DNA is TGTGCCAGCAGTGAGGACACTAACACCGGGGAGCTGTTTTTT.